The 32 T cell receptor beta chains below all came from one sample that was sequenced in a study of T-cell memory formation after mild COVID-19. TCRdb analysed the 5' RACE reads with MiXCR anew, one entry per CDR3 protein. The sample records some 70,000 distinct CDR3 sequences, approximately 16% being singletons. Sequencing was done on a sample of PBMCs or a T cell subset sorted from them (not recorded which). The source of these receptors is an adult woman who had mild COVID-19 (a few samples of this study predate the infection). Cell type and time point are not known.

This clonotype appeared a few times. The rearrangement links TRBV7-6 to TRBJ1-2; 12 nucleotides match TRBD1. V shed 5 bases, J shed 4 bases, and the junction held 8 bases outside the gene matches. From germline, CDR1 is SGHVS and CDR2 FNYEAQ. The CDR3 consists of 16 residues. CDR3 loop: CASSPGQGAAVYGYTF. The CDR3 nucleotides read TGTGCCAGCAGCCCGGGACAGGGGGCTGCTGTCTATGGCTACACCTTC.

The V and J genes are TRBV27 and TRBJ1-2; 8 positions match TRBD1. This CDR3 is built from 14 residues. V lost 3 bases, J lost 6 bases, and 6 bases stayed unmatched. In germline, CDR1 is MNHEY, CDR2 SMNVEV (reference sequence). This CDR3 is CASSFQGAQDGYTF. The DNA for the CDR3 is TGTGCCAGCAGTTTTCAGGGGGCGCAGGATGGCTACACCTTC.

The rearrangement links TRBV12-3 or TRBV12-4 to TRBJ2-2; D gene uncertain. There are 17 residues in the CDR3. V was trimmed by 7 bases and J by 0 bases, leaving 18 bases between them. The CDR3 coding sequence is TGTGCCAGCACCGAACTCCTAAGTTTCGCGAACACCGGGGAGCTGTTTTTT. Its translation: CASTELLSFANTGELFF.

This clonotype has at least ten counts. The V and J genes are TRBV12-3 or TRBV12-4 and TRBJ2-3, with 8 nucleotides matching TRBD1. The CDR3 length is 15 residues. V lost 6 bases, J lost 4 bases, and 9 bases stayed unmatched. The CDR3 loop reads CASRQTGVSSDTQYF. The CDR3 DNA sequence: TGTGCCAGCAGGCAGACAGGGGTTAGTTCAGATACGCAGTATTTT.

This sequence joins TRBV11-2 and TRBJ1-4; D call uncertain. Germline V gene sequence: CDR1 SGHAT, CDR2 FQNNGV. V was pared by 3 bases and J by 2 bases, with 7 bases between. This CDR3 spans 14 amino acids. CDR3 DNA: TGTGCCAGCAGCTTCGGGGTTACTAATGAAAAACTGTTTTTT. Translation gives CASSFGVTNEKLFF.

V gene TRBV6-5 combines with J gene TRBJ2-3; D might be TRBD1 (6 bases). The germline V and J ends were trimmed by 6 bases and 0 bases, with 16 bases remaining between them. This CDR3 is 16 amino acids long. CDR1 and CDR2 from the germline V gene are MNHEY and SVGAGI. The CDR3 loop is CASSQMGHLSTDTQYF. CDR3 DNA sequence: TGTGCCAGCAGCCAGATGGGACACCTTAGCACAGATACGCAGTATTTT.

This chain uses TRBV9 with TRBJ2-1, with D uncertain. V lost 6 bases and J lost 0, with 13 bases in between. CDR1 SGDLS and CDR2 YYNGEE come from the germline V gene. This CDR3 spans 15 amino acids. CDR3 sequence: CASTSDLSSYNEQFF. Here the CDR3 DNA reads TGTGCCAGCACTTCAGACTTGAGCTCCTACAATGAGCAGTTCTTC.

The sample holds many counts of this clonotype. The chain couples TRBV7-9 to TRBJ2-1; TRBD2 agrees at 8 bases. V dropped 5 bases and J dropped 7; count of bases not matched to a gene: 7. The V gene's germline CDR1 is SEHNR and CDR2 FQNEAQ (reference sequence). The CDR3 contains 14 residues. The CDR3 DNA reads TGTGCCAGCAGCCCCGGGACTAGTTGGAATGAGCAGTTCTTC. Translation gives CASSPGTSWNEQFF. Supplemented by reference TRBV7-9 and TRBJ2-1, the full variable domain reads DTGVSQNPRHKITKRGQNVTFRCDPISEHNRLYWYRQTLGQGPEFLTYFQNEAQLEKSRLLSDRFSAERPKGSFSTLEIQRTEQGDSAMYLCASSPGTSWNEQFFGPGTRLTVL.

The chain links TRBV14 to TRBJ2-7; D gene uncertain. This CDR3 spans 15 amino acids. The germline V gene has CDR1 SGHDN and CDR2 FVKESK. The V end was cut by 0 bases, the J end by 3 bases, with 12 bases between. The chain's CDR3 is CASSQDWEHLYEQYF. The CDR3 DNA is TGTGCCAGCAGCCAAGACTGGGAACACCTCTACGAGCAGTACTTC.

The sample holds a few counts of this clonotype. The V call is TRBV4-2, the J call TRBJ1-1; D is ambiguous. This CDR3 has 13 residues. Germline V gene data show CDR1 as LGHNA and CDR2 as YNFKEQ. V was trimmed by 4 bases and J by 1 base, leaving 7 bases between them. DNA of the CDR3: TGTGCCAGCAGCCGGGAGGGGAACACTGAAGCTTTCTTT. Its translation: CASSREGNTEAFF.

This clonotype was observed at least ten times. The V gene is TRBV5-6, the J gene TRBJ2-1; D uncertain. V was pared by 0 bases and J by 8 bases, with 9 bases between. CDR1 is SGHDT, CDR2 YYEEEE, per germline. This CDR3 region has 13 residues. CDR3 in DNA: TGTGCCAGCAGCTTGGGGGTCGGTTATGAGCAGTTCTTC. Its protein product is CASSLGVGYEQFF. Variable domain in full (rest from reference TRBV5-6 and TRBJ2-1): DAGVTQSPTHLIKTRGQQVTLRCSPKSGHDTVSWYQQALGQGPQFIFQYYEEEERQRGNFPDRFSGHQFPNYSSELNVNALLLGDSALYLCASSLGVGYEQFFGPGTRLTVL.

This clonotype showed up many times. The gene calls are TRBV20-1 and TRBJ2-5, with 10 positions matching TRBD2. V shed 2 bases, J shed 7 bases, and the junction held 16 bases outside the gene matches. The germline gives CDR1 DFQATT, CDR2 SNEGSKA (reference sequence). The CDR3 sequence is 17 residues long. The DNA of the CDR3 is TGCAGTGCTAGATCCCTAAGCGGACTAGCGGCCTCCGGGACCCAGTACTTC. Protein product: CSARSLSGLAASGTQYF.

The table lists this clonotype with many counts. The chain employs TRBV9 and TRBJ2-1; D not certain. The V end was cut by 3 bases, the J end by 7 bases, with 17 bases between. Germline lookup yields CDR1 SGDLS and CDR2 YYNGEE. The CDR3 consists of 15 residues. The CDR3 DNA follows: TGTGCCAGCAGCGGTTTCCCCGAGGCGAATAATGAGCAGTTCTTC. Residues: CASSGFPEANNEQFF.

The count of this clonotype is one. The chain employs TRBV15 and TRBJ2-1, with unresolved D. The germline CDR1 and CDR2 sequences are LNHNV and YYDKDF (reference sequence). CDR3 size: 14 residues. V gave up 0 bases and J gave up 4 bases, with 7 bases separating them. The CDR3 sequence: CATSRDLEYNEQFF. Here the CDR3 DNA reads TGTGCCACCAGCAGAGATCTGGAATACAATGAGCAGTTCTTC.

The chain recombines TRBV20-1 with TRBJ1-1; 7 nucleotides agree with TRBD1. The germline V gene has CDR1 DFQATT and CDR2 SNEGSKA (reference sequence). This CDR3 comprises 14 residues. V shed 5 bases, J shed 5 bases, and the junction held 11 bases outside the gene matches. CDR3 DNA sequence: TGCAGTGCTGGGCGCCCTGACAGGGAAACTGAAGCTTTCTTT. It is translated as CSAGRPDRETEAFF.

This clonotype has a handful of counts. The rearrangement links TRBV4-3 to TRBJ2-6; D assignment may be TRBD1 or TRBD2 (5 bases each). The CDR3 runs to 17 residues. Between the trimmed V and J ends, which lost 0 bases and 2 bases, there was a span of 11 bases. CDR1 LGHNA and CDR2 YSLEER come from the germline V gene. This CDR3 is CASSQDVGTTGANVLTF. CDR3 bases: TGCGCCAGCAGCCAAGATGTCGGGACGACTGGGGCCAACGTCCTGACTTTC.

The genes are TRBV7-8 and TRBJ2-2, with 7 positions matching TRBD2. The V gene's germline CDR1 is SGHVS and CDR2 FQNEAQ. The V gene end was trimmed by 2 bases and the J gene end by 2 bases; junction bases not matched to a gene: 2. CDR3 length: 15 amino acids. The CDR3 sequence is CASSLLAVNTGELFF. Written as DNA, the CDR3 is TGTGCCAGCAGCTTACTAGCGGTAAACACCGGGGAGCTGTTTTTT.

V and J are TRBV2 and TRBJ2-7; D may be TRBD1 or TRBD2 (5 bases each). Between the trimmed V and J ends, which lost 11 bases and 0 bases, there was a span of 14 bases. CDR1 is SNHLY, CDR2 FYNNEI, per germline. There are 13 residues in the CDR3. CDR3 residues: CAGTWANSYEQYF. DNA for the CDR3: TGTGCCGGGACGTGGGCGAACTCCTACGAGCAGTACTTC.

Details on this clonotype: One end of the junction is discordant with germline, which a read error may explain. The rearrangement joins TRBV7-9 to TRBJ1-2, with D perhaps matching TRBD1 (6 bases). CDR3 length: 15 residues. Germline V gene sequence: CDR1 SEHNR, CDR2 FQNEAQ (reference sequence). The CDR3 protein is CASILFVGGAYGYTF. CDR3 coding DNA: TGTGCCAGCATCTTATTCGTCGGGGGGGCTTATGGCTACACCTTC.

V usage is TRBV13 and J usage is TRBJ2-2; TRBD2 is a possible D gene (7 bases). Germline V gene sequence: CDR1 PRHDT, CDR2 FYEKMQ (reference sequence). The CDR3 consists of 15 residues. The V end was cut by 5 bases, the J end by 3 bases, with 13 bases between. This CDR3 is CASSTQGGDTGELFF. CDR3 coding DNA: TGTGCCAGCAGCACACAGGGAGGGGACACCGGGGAGCTGTTTTTT.

V gene TRBV27 combines with J gene TRBJ2-3; 9 nucleotides match TRBD2. The CDR3 has 13 residues. The V segment lost 4 bases and the J segment 8 bases; nucleotides outside the gene matches: 4. CDR1 and CDR2 (germline): MNHEY, SMNVEV (reference sequence). The DNA for the CDR3 is TGTGCCAGCAGTTCGACTAGCGGCGGTACGCAGTATTTT. Its protein product is CASSSTSGGTQYF.

This clonotype was counted only a few times. The chain has TRBV10-3 and TRBJ1-5, with D hard to call. V lost 2 bases and J 6 bases, leaving 11 bases between the germline ends. Looked up from germline, CDR1 is ENHRY and CDR2 is SYGVKD. This CDR3 contains 14 residues. The DNA for the CDR3 is TGTGCCATCAGTGAGACATCTCAGCCTCAGCCCCAGCATTTT. This codes for CAISETSQPQPQHF.

This chain links TRBV19 with TRBJ1-2, with D tentatively TRBD1 (5 bases). Trimming removed 3 bases at V and 3 bases at J, with 8 bases between. The CDR3 spans 13 residues. In germline, CDR1 is LNHDA, CDR2 SQIVND (reference sequence). The CDR3 loop reads CASSIQGYYGYTF. For the CDR3, the DNA is TGTGCCAGTAGTATCCAGGGATACTATGGCTACACCTTC.

The chain is built from TRBV4-1 and TRBJ2-7; D remains ambiguous. CDR1 and CDR2 (germline): MGHRA, YSYEKL. The CDR3 extends over 13 amino acids. V lost 1 base and J 3 bases, leaving 7 bases between the germline ends. This CDR3 is CASSQVLGYEQYF. CDR3 in DNA: TGCGCCAGCAGCCAAGTCTTAGGCTACGAGCAGTACTTC.

This clonotype has only a few counts. The gene calls are TRBV5-6 and TRBJ2-7; D remains ambiguous. With 1 base removed from V and 3 bases from J, the gap between germline ends came to 2 bases. The CDR3 is 11 residues long. CDR1 is SGHDT, CDR2 YYEEEE, per germline. CDR3 residues: CASSLFYEQYF. Written as DNA, the CDR3 is TGTGCCAGCAGCTTGTTCTACGAGCAGTACTTC.

The rearrangement uses TRBV9 and TRBJ2-3, with TRBD1 identical over 7 bases. The germline V gene has CDR1 SGDLS and CDR2 YYNGEE. Unmatched junction bases numbered 9, after V lost 3 bases and J lost 2 bases. This CDR3 is built from 16 residues. CDR3 nucleotide sequence: TGTGCCAGCAGCGCAAGACCAGGGGGTCTCACAGATACGCAGTATTTT. Protein product: CASSARPGGLTDTQYF.

V gene TRBV9 combines with J gene TRBJ1-2, with D tentatively TRBD1 (5 bases). V lost 0 bases and J lost 4, with 16 bases in between. Germline V gene sequence: CDR1 SGDLS, CDR2 YYNGEE. This CDR3 contains 16 residues. CDR3 in DNA: TGTGCCAGCAGCGTAGACCAGGCGACAGATCCCTATGGCTACACCTTC. This translates into CASSVDQATDPYGYTF.

The chain has TRBV7-3 and TRBJ2-1; D perhaps matches TRBD2 (6 bases). Germline-derived CDR1 and CDR2 are SGHTA and FQGTGA. This CDR3 contains 14 residues. Trimming left V 4 bases short and J 2 bases short, with 9 bases between. In nucleotides, the CDR3 is TGTGCCAGCAGCTCCCGCGGGGCCTACAATGAGCAGTTCTTC. Its translation is CASSSRGAYNEQFF.

This clonotype has more than one count but fewer than ten. The CDR3 nucleotides are TGTGCCAGCAGCCGGGACAGCGACTATGGCTACACCTTC. Translating it yields CASSRDSDYGYTF. This chain joins TRBV12-3 or TRBV12-4 and TRBJ1-2; 7 nucleotides match TRBD1. The trim removed 6 bases at V and 3 bases at J, leaving 4 bases unmatched. This CDR3 is 13 amino acids long.

The chain is built from TRBV7-7 and TRBJ2-5; 8 positions match TRBD2. The V gene's germline CDR1 is SSHAT and CDR2 FNYEAQ (reference sequence). The CDR3 contains 13 residues. In DNA form, the CDR3 reads TGTGCTATAACCCAAGCGGGAGTTGAGACCCAGTACTTC. It encodes CAITQAGVETQYF.

This clonotype was recorded a few times. This chain connects TRBV7-9 to TRBJ2-6; D gene ambiguous. Trimming left V 5 bases short and J 3 bases short, with 11 bases between. CDR3 length: 15 amino acids. Germline CDR1 SEHNR, CDR2 FQNEAQ (reference sequence). This chain's CDR3 is CASSPAEVGANVLTF. The CDR3 nucleotides read TGTGCCAGCAGCCCTGCAGAGGTTGGGGCCAACGTCCTGACTTTC.

The chain is built from TRBV5-1 and TRBJ2-5, with D maybe TRBD2 (6 bases). This CDR3 is built from 14 residues. The V gene's germline CDR1 is SGHRS and CDR2 YFSETQ. The V end was cut by 1 base, the J end by 2 bases, with 9 bases between. DNA of the CDR3: TGCGCCAGCAGCTTGTACGGGGGTCAAGAGACCCAGTACTTC. It yields the protein CASSLYGGQETQYF.